The present T cell receptor beta chain was sequenced within a study of T cell responses to AZD1222 COVID-19 vaccine. Study information: Pooling of second doses given at about 4 or about 12 weeks was done.

The CDR3 spans 15 residues. Trimming cost V 3 bases and J 0 bases, with 9 bases left between them. Germline loops: CDR1 SEHNR, CDR2 FQNEAQ (reference sequence). Study-wide results and caveats: Scientists sampled the repertoires only once the peak T cell response had passed. Targeting of unmutated variant regions was reportedly seen in nearly half of spike-specific TCRs. Spike-specific TCR breadth and depth were elevated following two AZD1222 doses.

A remark on this clone: Its specificity is unknown.

Profiling relied on immunoSEQ multiplex PCR, and the TCRdb table lists in-frame clones only, not all of them. The sample includes about 100,000 clones, about 86% of them seen just once. The specimen was peripheral blood, collected on day 0 of AZD1222 vaccination. This TCR came from an adult in good health. The chain has TRBV7-9 and TRBJ1-3, with D uncertain. The CDR3 DNA reads TGTGCCAGCAGCTTCTCGCTGAACTCTGGAAACACCATATATTTT. Encoded protein: CASSFSLNSGNTIYF.